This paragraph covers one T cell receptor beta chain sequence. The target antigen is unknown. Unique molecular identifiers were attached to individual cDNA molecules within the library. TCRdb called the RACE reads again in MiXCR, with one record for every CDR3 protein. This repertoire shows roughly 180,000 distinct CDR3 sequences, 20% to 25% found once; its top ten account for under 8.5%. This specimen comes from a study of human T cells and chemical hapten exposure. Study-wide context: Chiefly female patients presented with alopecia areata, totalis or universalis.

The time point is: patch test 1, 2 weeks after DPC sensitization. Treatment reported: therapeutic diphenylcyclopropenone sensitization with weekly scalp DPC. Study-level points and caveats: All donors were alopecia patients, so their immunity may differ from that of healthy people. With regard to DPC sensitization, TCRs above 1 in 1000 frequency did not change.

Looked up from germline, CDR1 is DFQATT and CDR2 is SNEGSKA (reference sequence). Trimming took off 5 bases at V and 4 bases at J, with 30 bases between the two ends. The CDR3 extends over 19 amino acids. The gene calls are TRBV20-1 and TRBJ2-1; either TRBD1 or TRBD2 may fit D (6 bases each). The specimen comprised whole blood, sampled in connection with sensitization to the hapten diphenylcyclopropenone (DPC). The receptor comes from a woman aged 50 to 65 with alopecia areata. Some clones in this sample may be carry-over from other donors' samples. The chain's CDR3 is CSAGGGTQPGAIRYNEQFF. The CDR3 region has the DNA TGCAGTGCTGGGGGCGGCACCCAGCCGGGAGCGATTAGATACAATGAGCAGTTCTTC.